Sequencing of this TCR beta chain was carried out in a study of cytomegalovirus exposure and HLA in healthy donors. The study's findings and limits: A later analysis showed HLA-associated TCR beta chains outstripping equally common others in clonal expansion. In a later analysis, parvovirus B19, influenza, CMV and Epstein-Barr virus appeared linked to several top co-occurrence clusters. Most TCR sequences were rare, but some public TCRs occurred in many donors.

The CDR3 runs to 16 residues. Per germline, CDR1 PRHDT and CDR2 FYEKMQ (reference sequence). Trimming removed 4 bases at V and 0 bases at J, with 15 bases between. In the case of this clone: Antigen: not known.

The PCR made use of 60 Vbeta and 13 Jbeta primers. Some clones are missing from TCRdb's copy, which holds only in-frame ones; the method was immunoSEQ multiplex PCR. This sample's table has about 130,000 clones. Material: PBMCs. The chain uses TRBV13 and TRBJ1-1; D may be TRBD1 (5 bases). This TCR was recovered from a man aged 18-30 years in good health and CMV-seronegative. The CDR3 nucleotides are TGTGCCAGCAGCTGGATGGCCGGGGGTTTGAACACTGAAGCTTTCTTT. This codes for CASSWMAGGLNTEAFF.